This T cell receptor (beta chain) was recovered during a study of T cell repertoires in cytomegalovirus infection. Trimming stripped 6 bases from V and 2 bases from J, with 10 bases between. The CDR3 is 14 amino acids. TCRdb re-called the reads with MiXCR, one entry per CDR3 protein. This sample has some 300,000 distinct CDR3 sequences, with about 9.2% found just once. This clonotype was seen only once. This chain uses TRBV12-3 or TRBV12-4 with TRBJ1-4, with D unclear. This clonotype originated in a human donor in good health (CMV status not recorded). Some clones in this sample may be carry-over from other donors' samples. The sample consisted of PBMCs. The DNA for the CDR3 is TGTGCCAGCAGCGATGGGATCACTAATGAAAAACTGTTTTTT. The encoded protein is CASSDGITNEKLFF.